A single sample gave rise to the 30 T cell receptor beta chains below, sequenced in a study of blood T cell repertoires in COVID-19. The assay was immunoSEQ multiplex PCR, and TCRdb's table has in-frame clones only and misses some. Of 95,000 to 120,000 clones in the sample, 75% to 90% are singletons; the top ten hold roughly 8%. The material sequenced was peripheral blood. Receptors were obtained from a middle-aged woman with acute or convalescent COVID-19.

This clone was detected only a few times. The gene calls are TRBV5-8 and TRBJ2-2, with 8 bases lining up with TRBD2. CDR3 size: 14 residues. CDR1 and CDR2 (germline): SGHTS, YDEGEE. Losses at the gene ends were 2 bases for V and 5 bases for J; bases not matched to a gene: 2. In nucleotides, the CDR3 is TGTGCCAGCAGCTTTCGGGGGGGAACCGGGGAGCTGTTTTTT. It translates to CASSFRGGTGELFF.

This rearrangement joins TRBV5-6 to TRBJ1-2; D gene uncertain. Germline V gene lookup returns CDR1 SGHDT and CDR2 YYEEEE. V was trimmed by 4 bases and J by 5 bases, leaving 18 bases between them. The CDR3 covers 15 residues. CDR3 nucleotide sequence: TGTGCCAGCAGCCAGTGGGAGGGTCGGCAGTATGGCTACACCTTC. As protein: CASSQWEGRQYGYTF.

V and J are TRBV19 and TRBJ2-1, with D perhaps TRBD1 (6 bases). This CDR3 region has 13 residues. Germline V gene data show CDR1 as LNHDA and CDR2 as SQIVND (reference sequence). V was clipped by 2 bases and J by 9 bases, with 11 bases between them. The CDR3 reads CASSITGNTEQFF. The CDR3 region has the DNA TGTGCCAGTAGTATAACAGGGAACACTGAGCAGTTCTTC.

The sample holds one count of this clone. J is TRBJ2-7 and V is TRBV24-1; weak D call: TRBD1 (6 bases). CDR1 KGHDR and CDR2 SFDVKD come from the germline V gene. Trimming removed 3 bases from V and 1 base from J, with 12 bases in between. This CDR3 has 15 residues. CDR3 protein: CATSDARGSSYEQYF. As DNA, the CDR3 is TGTGCCACCAGTGATGCGAGGGGGTCTTCCTACGAGCAGTACTTC.

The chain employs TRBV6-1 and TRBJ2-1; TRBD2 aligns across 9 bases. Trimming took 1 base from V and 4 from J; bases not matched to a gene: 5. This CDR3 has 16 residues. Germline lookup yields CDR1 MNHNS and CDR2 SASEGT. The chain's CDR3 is CASSEEGLAGYNEQFF. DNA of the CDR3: TGTGCCAGCAGTGAAGAGGGGCTAGCGGGGTACAATGAGCAGTTCTTC.

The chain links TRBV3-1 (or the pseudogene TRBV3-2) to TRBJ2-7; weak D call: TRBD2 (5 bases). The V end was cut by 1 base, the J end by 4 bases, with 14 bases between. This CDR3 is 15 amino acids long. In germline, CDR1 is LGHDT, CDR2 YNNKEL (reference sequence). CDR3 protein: CASSQARTGSYEQYF. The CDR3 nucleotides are TGTGCCAGCAGCCAAGCCAGGACGGGATCGTACGAGCAGTACTTC.

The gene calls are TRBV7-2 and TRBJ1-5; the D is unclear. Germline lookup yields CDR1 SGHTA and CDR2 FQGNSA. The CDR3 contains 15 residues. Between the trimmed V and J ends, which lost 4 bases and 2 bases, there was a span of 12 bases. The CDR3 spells CASSSSHARNQPQHF. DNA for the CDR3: TGTGCCAGCAGCTCAAGCCACGCTCGCAATCAGCCCCAGCATTTT.

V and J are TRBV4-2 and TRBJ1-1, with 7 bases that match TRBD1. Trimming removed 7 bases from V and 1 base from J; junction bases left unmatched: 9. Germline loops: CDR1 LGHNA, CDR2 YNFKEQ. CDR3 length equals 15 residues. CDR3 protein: CASTLDRAGNTEAFF. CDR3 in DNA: TGTGCCAGCACCCTAGACAGGGCCGGGAACACTGAAGCTTTCTTT.

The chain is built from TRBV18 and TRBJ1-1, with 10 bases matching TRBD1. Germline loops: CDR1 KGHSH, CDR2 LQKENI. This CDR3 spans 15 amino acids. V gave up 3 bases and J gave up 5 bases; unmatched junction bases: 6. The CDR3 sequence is CASSPPGQGRTEAFF. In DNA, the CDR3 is TGTGCCAGCTCACCCCCGGGACAGGGGAGGACTGAAGCTTTCTTT.

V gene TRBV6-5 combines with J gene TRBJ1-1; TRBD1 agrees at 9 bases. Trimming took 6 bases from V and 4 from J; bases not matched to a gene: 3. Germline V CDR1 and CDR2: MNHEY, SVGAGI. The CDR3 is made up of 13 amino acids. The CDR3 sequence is CASRLTGGTEAFF. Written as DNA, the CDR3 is TGTGCCAGCAGGCTGACAGGGGGCACTGAAGCTTTCTTT.

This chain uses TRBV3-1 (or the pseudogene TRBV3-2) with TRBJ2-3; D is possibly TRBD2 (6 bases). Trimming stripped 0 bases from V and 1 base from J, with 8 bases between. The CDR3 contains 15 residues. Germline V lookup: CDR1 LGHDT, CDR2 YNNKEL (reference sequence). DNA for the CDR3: TGTGCCAGCAGCCAAGAAAGACTAGGCACAGATACGCAGTATTTT. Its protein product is CASSQERLGTDTQYF.

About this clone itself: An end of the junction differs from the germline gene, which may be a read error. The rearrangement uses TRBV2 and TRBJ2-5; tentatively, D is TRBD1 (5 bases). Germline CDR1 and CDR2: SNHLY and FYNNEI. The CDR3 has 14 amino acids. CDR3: CASSESRTQGTQYF. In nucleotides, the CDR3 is TGTGCCAGCAGTGAATCGAGGACACAAGGGACCCAGTACTTC.

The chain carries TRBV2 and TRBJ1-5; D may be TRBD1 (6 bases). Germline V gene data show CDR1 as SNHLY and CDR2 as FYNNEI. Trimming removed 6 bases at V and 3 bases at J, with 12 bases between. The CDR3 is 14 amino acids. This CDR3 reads CASRKDSPNQPQHF. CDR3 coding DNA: TGTGCCAGCAGGAAGGACAGTCCCAATCAGCCCCAGCATTTT. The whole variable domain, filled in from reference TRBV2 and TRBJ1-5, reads EPEVTQTPSHQVTQMGQEVILRCVPISNHLYFYWYRQILGQKVEFLVSFYNNEISEKSEIFDDQFSVERPDGSNFTLKIRSTKLEDSAMYFCASRKDSPNQPQHFGDGTRLSIL.

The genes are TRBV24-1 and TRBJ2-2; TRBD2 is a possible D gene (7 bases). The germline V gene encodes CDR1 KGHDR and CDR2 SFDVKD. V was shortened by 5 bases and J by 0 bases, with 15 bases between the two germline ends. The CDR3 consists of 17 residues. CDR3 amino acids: CATSAGGQPSNTGELFF. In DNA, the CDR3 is TGTGCCACCAGTGCGGGAGGACAGCCTTCGAACACCGGGGAGCTGTTTTTT.

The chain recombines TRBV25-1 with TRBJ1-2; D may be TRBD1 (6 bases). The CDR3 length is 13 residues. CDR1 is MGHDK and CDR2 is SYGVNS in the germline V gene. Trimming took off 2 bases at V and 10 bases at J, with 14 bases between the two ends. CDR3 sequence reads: CASSEGGRVDYTF. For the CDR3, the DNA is TGTGCCAGCAGTGAAGGGGGCAGGGTGGACTACACCTTC.

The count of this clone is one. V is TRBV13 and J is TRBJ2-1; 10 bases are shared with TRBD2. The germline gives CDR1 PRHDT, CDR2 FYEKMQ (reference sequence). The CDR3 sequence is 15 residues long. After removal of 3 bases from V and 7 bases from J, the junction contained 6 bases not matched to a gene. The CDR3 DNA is TGTGCCAGCAGCTTTCCTAGCGGGGGACCTAATGAGCAGTTCTTC. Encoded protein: CASSFPSGGPNEQFF.

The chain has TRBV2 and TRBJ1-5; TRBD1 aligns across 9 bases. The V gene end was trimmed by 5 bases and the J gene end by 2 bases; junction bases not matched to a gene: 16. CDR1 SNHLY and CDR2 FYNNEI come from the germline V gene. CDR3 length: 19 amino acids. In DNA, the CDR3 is TGTGCCAGCAGTCCTCCGCCGGGACAGGGTGGGTTAGGCAATCAGCCCCAGCATTTT. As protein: CASSPPPGQGGLGNQPQHF.

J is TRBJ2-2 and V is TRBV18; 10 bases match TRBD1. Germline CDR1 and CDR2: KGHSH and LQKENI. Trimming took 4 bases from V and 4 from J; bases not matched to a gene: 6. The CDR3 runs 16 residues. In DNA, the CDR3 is TGTGCCAGCTCACACCGGACAGGGGGGATCACCGGGGAGCTGTTTTTT. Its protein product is CASSHRTGGITGELFF.

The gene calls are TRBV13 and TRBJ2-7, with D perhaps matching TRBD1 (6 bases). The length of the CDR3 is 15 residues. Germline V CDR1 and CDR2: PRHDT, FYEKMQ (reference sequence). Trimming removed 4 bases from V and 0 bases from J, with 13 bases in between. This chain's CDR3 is CASSSRRDNSYEQYF. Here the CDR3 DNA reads TGTGCCAGCAGCTCCCGCCGGGACAACTCCTACGAGCAGTACTTC.

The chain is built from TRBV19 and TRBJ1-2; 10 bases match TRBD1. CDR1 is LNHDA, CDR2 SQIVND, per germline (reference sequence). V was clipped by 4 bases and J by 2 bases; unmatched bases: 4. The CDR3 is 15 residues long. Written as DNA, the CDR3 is TGTGCCAGTAGTACCGGACAGGGGGTGAACTATGGCTACACCTTC. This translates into CASSTGQGVNYGYTF.

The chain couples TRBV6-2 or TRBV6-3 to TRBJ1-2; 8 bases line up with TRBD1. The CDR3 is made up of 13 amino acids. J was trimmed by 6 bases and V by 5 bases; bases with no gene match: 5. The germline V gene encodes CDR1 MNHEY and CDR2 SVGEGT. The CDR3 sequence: CASSQGARDGYTF. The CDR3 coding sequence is TGTGCCAGCAGTCAGGGGGCCCGGGATGGCTACACCTTC.

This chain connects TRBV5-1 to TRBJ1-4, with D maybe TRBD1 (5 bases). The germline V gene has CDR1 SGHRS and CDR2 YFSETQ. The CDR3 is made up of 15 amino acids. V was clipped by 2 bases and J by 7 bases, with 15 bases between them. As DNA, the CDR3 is TGCGCCAGCAGCTTTCGGGACGGAGGGAGTGAAAAACTGTTTTTT. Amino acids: CASSFRDGGSEKLFF.

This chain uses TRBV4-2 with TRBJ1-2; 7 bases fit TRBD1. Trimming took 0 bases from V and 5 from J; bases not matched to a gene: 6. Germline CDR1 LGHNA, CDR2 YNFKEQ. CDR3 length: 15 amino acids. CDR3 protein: CASSQDQQGTYGYTF. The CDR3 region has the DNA TGTGCCAGCAGCCAAGATCAACAGGGGACATATGGCTACACCTTC.

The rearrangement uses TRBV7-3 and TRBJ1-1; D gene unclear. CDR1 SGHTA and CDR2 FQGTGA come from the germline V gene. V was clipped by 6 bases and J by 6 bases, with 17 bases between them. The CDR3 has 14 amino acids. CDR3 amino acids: CASRSVPDFAEAFF. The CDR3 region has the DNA TGTGCCAGCAGGTCAGTGCCGGACTTCGCTGAAGCTTTCTTT.

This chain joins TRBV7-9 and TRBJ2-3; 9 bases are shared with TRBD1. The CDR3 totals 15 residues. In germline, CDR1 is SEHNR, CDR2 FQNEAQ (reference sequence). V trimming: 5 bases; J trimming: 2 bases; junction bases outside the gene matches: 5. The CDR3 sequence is CASSQQQGATDTQYF. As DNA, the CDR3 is TGTGCCAGCAGCCAACAACAGGGGGCCACAGATACGCAGTATTTT.

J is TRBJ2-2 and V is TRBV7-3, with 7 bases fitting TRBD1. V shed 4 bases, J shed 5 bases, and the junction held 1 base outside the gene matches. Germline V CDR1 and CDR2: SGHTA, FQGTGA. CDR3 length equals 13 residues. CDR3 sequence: CASSSTGTGELFF. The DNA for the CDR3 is TGTGCCAGCAGCTCGACAGGGACCGGGGAGCTGTTTTTT.

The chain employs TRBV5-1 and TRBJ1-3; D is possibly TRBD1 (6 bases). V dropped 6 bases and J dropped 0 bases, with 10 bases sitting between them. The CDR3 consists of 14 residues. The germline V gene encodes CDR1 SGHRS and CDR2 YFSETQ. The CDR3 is CASTQGSSGNTIYF. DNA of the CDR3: TGCGCCAGCACCCAGGGGTCCTCTGGAAACACCATATATTTT.

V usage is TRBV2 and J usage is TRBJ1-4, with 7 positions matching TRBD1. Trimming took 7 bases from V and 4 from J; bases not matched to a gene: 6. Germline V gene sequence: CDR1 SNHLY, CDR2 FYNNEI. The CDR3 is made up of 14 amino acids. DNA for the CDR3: TGTGCCAGCACCAACAGGGGCATTAATGAAAAACTGTTTTTT. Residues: CASTNRGINEKLFF.

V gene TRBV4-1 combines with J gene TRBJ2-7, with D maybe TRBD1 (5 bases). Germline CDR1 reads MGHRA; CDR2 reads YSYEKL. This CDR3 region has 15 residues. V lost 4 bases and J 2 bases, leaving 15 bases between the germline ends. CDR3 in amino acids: CASSPHWAGTYEQYF. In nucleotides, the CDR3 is TGCGCCAGCAGCCCGCACTGGGCAGGGACCTACGAGCAGTACTTC.

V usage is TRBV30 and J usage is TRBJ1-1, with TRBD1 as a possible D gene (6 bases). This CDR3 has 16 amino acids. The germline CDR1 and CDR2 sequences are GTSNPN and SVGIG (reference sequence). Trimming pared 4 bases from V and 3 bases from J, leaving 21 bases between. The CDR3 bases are TGTGCCTGGACCTCTCCTTTGGGGCAGGGGTACACTGAAGCTTTCTTT. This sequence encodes CAWTSPLGQGYTEAFF. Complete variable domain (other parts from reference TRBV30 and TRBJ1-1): SQTIHQWPATLVQPVGSPLSLECTVEGTSNPNLYWYRQAAGRGLQLLFYSVGIGQISSEVPQNLSASRPQDRQFILSSKKLLLSDSGFYLCAWTSPLGQGYTEAFFGQGTRLTVV.